These 22 T cell receptor beta chains were sequenced from one sample in a study of T-cell memory formation after mild COVID-19. TCRdb re-analysed the 5' RACE reads in MiXCR, keeping a single row per CDR3 protein. The sample shows just under 550,000 distinct CDR3 sequences, roughly 22% of them seen only once. The sequencing sample was made of PBMCs or a T cell subset sorted from them (not recorded which). Receptors originate from an adult woman who had mild COVID-19 (a few samples of this study predate the infection). Cell type and time point are not known.

This clonotype was counted between two and nine times. V usage is TRBV29-1 and J usage is TRBJ2-7; D is unclear. Germline-derived CDR1 and CDR2 are SQVTM and ANQGSEA. Trimming pared 4 bases from V and 1 base from J, leaving 8 bases between. The CDR3 totals 12 residues. CDR3 protein: CSVGHGSYEQYF. CDR3 sequence (DNA): TGCAGCGTTGGGCACGGGTCCTACGAGCAGTACTTC.

This clonotype was found a few times. This rearrangement joins TRBV5-1 to TRBJ1-5; tentatively, D is TRBD1 (5 bases). Per germline, CDR1 SGHRS and CDR2 YFSETQ. Trimming removed 4 bases from V and 1 base from J, with 9 bases in between. This CDR3 is 14 amino acids long. This CDR3 is CASSPDTSNQPQHF. In DNA, the CDR3 is TGCGCCAGCAGCCCGGACACCAGCAATCAGCCCCAGCATTTT.

This clonotype was picked up a small number of times. The V call is TRBV12-3 or TRBV12-4, the J call TRBJ1-4; a possible D gene is TRBD1 (6 bases). V was pared by 7 bases and J by 7 bases, with 19 bases between. This CDR3 is built from 15 residues. The CDR3 DNA sequence: TGTGCCAGCACCTCGAAGGGGGTGAGGGGTGAAAAACTGTTTTTT. Residues: CASTSKGVRGEKLFF.

The CDR3 loop is CASTQLGAEDPNEQFF. The DNA of the CDR3 is TGTGCCAGCACACAACTCGGGGCCGAGGACCCCAATGAGCAGTTCTTC. This sequence joins TRBV12-3 or TRBV12-4 and TRBJ2-1; D may correspond to TRBD1 or TRBD2 (5 bases each). V was trimmed by 7 bases and J by 6 bases, leaving 22 bases between them. This CDR3 has 16 amino acids.

The chain joins TRBV10-3 to TRBJ1-5; no definite D call. The CDR3 is made up of 12 amino acids. Looked up from germline, CDR1 is ENHRY and CDR2 is SYGVKD. Trimming cost V 2 bases and J 7 bases, with 6 bases left between them. CDR3 DNA: TGTGCCATCAGTGAGCGGGGACAGCCCCAGCATTTT. Protein: CAISERGQPQHF.

This clonotype appeared many times. The J gene is TRBJ2-7, the V gene TRBV2, with 7 bases that match TRBD2. Unmatched junction bases numbered 3, after V lost 5 bases and J lost 2 bases. Germline loops: CDR1 SNHLY, CDR2 FYNNEI. The CDR3 is 13 residues long. The CDR3 DNA sequence: TGTGCCAGCAGTCGACTAGCTGCCTACGAGCAGTACTTC. Residues: CASSRLAAYEQYF.

As to this clonotype: A read error may account for a junction end that differs from germline. The rearrangement uses TRBV7-9 and TRBJ2-7, with D unclear. CDR3 size: 13 residues. Germline V gene data show CDR1 as SEHNR and CDR2 as FQNEAQ (reference sequence). CDR3 residues: CASSLDWSSEQYF. For the CDR3, the DNA is TGTGCCAGCAGCTTAGATTGGTCCTCCGAGCAGTACTTC.

This clonotype was seen many times. This chain uses TRBV4-3 with TRBJ2-1, with 7 positions matching TRBD1. J was trimmed by 3 bases and V by 1 base; bases with no gene match: 3. CDR3 length equals 15 residues. Germline V CDR1 and CDR2: LGHNA, YSLEER. CDR3 nucleotides: TGCGCCAGCAGCCAAGTGGGACAGAGCTACAATGAGCAGTTCTTC. Protein sequence: CASSQVGQSYNEQFF.

In this sample, this clonotype turned up a few times. The chain recombines TRBV28 with TRBJ2-7, with D perhaps matching TRBD1 or TRBD2 (5 bases each). Trimming stripped 4 bases from V and 0 bases from J, with 16 bases between. Germline V gene sequence: CDR1 MDHEN, CDR2 SYDVKM. The CDR3 length is 16 residues. Here the CDR3 reads CASSSRGGTASYEQYF. The CDR3 bases are TGTGCCAGCAGTTCTAGGGGTGGGACGGCCTCCTACGAGCAGTACTTC.

V gene TRBV11-1 combines with J gene TRBJ2-7, with 8 bases that match TRBD1. Germline CDR1 and CDR2: SGHAT and FQDESV (reference sequence). This CDR3 region has 12 residues. V dropped 5 bases and J dropped 7; count of bases not matched to a gene: 4. Here the CDR3 reads CASSPRQGEQYF. In nucleotides, the CDR3 is TGTGCCAGCAGCCCACGACAGGGGGAGCAGTACTTC. Using reference TRBV11-1 and TRBJ2-7 for the parts outside the CDR3, the full variable domain is EAEVAQSPRYKITEKSQAVAFWCDPISGHATLYWYRQILGQGPELLVQFQDESVVDDSQLPKDRFSAERLKGVDSTLKIQPAELGDSAMYLCASSPRQGEQYFGPGTRLTVT.

The chain is built from TRBV20-1 and TRBJ2-3, with D maybe TRBD2 (6 bases). The CDR3 sequence is 11 residues long. In germline, CDR1 is DFQATT, CDR2 SNEGSKA (reference sequence). Trimming removed 2 bases at V and 8 bases at J, with 8 bases between. In DNA, the CDR3 is TGCAGTGCTAGACAGGGAGGTACGCAGTATTTT. Translated: CSARQGGTQYF.

This clonotype was recorded a few times. The chain is built from TRBV6-1 and TRBJ2-7; no clear D. V dropped 1 base and J dropped 1 base, with 8 bases sitting between them. The germline V gene has CDR1 MNHNS and CDR2 SASEGT. This CDR3 is 14 amino acids long. The chain's CDR3 is CASSEGMTSYEQYF. CDR3 bases: TGTGCCAGCAGTGAAGGTATGACGTCCTACGAGCAGTACTTC.

This clonotype turned up a few times. The rearrangement joins TRBV19 to TRBJ1-2, with D perhaps matching TRBD1 (6 bases). Between the trimmed V and J ends, which lost 6 bases and 0 bases, there was a span of 11 bases. The CDR3 extends over 14 amino acids. Germline V gene data show CDR1 as LNHDA and CDR2 as SQIVND (reference sequence). The CDR3 here is CASREDSSNYGYTF. The CDR3 DNA follows: TGTGCCAGTAGGGAGGACAGCTCTAACTATGGCTACACCTTC.

This rearrangement joins TRBV20-1 to TRBJ1-1; maybe TRBD1 (6 bases). The CDR3 is made up of 11 amino acids. The germline CDR1 and CDR2 sequences are DFQATT and SNEGSKA (reference sequence). CDR3 nucleotide sequence: TGCAGCCTCCAAAGGGGGACTGAAGCTTTCTTT. Amino acid sequence: CSLQRGTEAFF.

The chain recombines TRBV10-3 with TRBJ1-1; 7 nucleotides agree with TRBD1. Germline CDR1 is ENHRY and CDR2 is SYGVKD. This CDR3 spans 14 amino acids. V lost 5 bases and J lost 5; bases outside the gene matches: 8. Here the CDR3 reads CAISQQGKRTEAFF. The CDR3 DNA reads as TGTGCCATCAGTCAACAGGGGAAAAGAACTGAAGCTTTCTTT.

This CDR3 reads CASSLTTGTEAFF. The DNA for the CDR3 is TGTGCCAGCAGCCTTACGACAGGCACTGAAGCTTTCTTT. The chain joins TRBV11-3 to TRBJ1-1, with TRBD1 as a possible D gene (6 bases). Germline CDR1 reads SGHNT; CDR2 reads YENEEA. There are 13 residues in the CDR3. Between the trimmed V and J ends, which lost 5 bases and 4 bases, there was a span of 11 bases.

The chain joins TRBV15 to TRBJ2-3, with TRBD1 matching over 9 bases. The CDR3 is made up of 13 amino acids. CDR1 is LNHNV and CDR2 is YYDKDF in the germline V gene (reference sequence). V shed 5 bases and J 7 bases; nucleotides not matched to a gene: 4. The DNA for the CDR3 is TGTGCCACCAGCGGTGGGACAGGGAATACGCAGTATTTT. It specifies CATSGGTGNTQYF.

This chain uses TRBV5-4 with TRBJ2-3; D gene uncertain. V lost 4 bases, J lost 1 base, and 13 bases lay in between. The V gene's germline CDR1 is SGHNT and CDR2 YYREEE (reference sequence). The length of the CDR3 is 15 residues. CDR3 loop: CASSGMTGGTDTQYF. For the CDR3, the DNA is TGTGCCAGCAGCGGAATGACTGGAGGCACAGATACGCAGTATTTT.

This sequence joins TRBV19 and TRBJ2-5; no firm D call. The V and J ends lost 6 bases and 7 bases respectively, with 15 bases between them. CDR1 LNHDA and CDR2 SQIVND come from the germline V gene (reference sequence). This CDR3 has 13 residues. The CDR3 sequence: CASSAADQATQYF. Here the CDR3 DNA reads TGTGCCAGTAGCGCGGCGGACCAGGCGACCCAGTACTTC.

J is TRBJ2-1 and V is TRBV5-1; D is unclear. Germline CDR1 reads SGHRS; CDR2 reads YFSETQ. With 0 bases removed from V and 12 bases from J, the gap between germline ends came to 19 bases. The CDR3 runs 15 residues. The CDR3 DNA sequence: TGCGCCAGCAGCTTGGCCGGAGATAGCCCTTTAGGGCAGTTCTTC. This gives the protein CASSLAGDSPLGQFF.

The rearrangement uses TRBV6-6 and TRBJ1-1; 7 bases fit TRBD1. This CDR3 is 15 amino acids long. The junction had 9 bases not matched to a gene; V was cut back by 2 bases and J by 6 bases. Germline V gene data show CDR1 as MNHNY and CDR2 as SVGAGI (reference sequence). The CDR3: CASSYGAGGVAEAFF. CDR3 bases: TGTGCCAGCAGTTACGGGGCAGGGGGGGTCGCTGAAGCTTTCTTT.

This rearrangement joins TRBV12-3 or TRBV12-4 to TRBJ1-1; a weak D match, TRBD1 (5 bases). V shed 0 bases and J shed 10 bases, with 12 bases lying between them. The CDR3 extends over 13 amino acids. CDR3: CASSLAPGRGAFF. In DNA, the CDR3 is TGTGCCAGCAGTTTAGCGCCGGGACGTGGAGCTTTCTTT.